A selection of T cell receptor beta chains follows, all from one sample in a study of blood T cell repertoires in COVID-19. Data came from immunoSEQ multiplex PCR; TCRdb stores just in-frame clones and leaves some out. The repertoire consists of roughly 120,000 clones, with 60% to 80% occurring once and the leading ten covering 6%. The sample comprised peripheral blood. The receptors here all came from a man older than 75 with COVID-19, enrolled during active disease. CDR3s include the opening cysteine and the closing phenylalanine or tryptophan. The D gene is left open where the match is weak. Some rows have no size entry. The others give once, few or many, or a class for an expanded clone.

>NA|TRBV6-2/TRBV6-3|NA|TRBJ2-1
TGTGCCAGCAGTTACCTCGGACTCTCCAATGAGCAGTTCTTC
CASSYLGLSNEQFF
>NA|TRBV3-1/TRBV3-2|NA|TRBJ2-2
TGTGCCAGCAGCCAAAACCTAGGAGGGGCCGGGGAGCTGTTTTTT
CASSQNLGGAGELFF
>NA|TRBV9|NA|TRBJ1-1
TGTGCCAGCGGGGGCCTAGACAGCGAAGCTTTCTTT
CASGGLDSEAFF
>NA|TRBV13|NA|TRBJ2-7
TGTGCCAGTTCGACACACAGCTACGAGCAGTACTTC
CASSTHSYEQYF
>TRBD2|TRBV19|NA|TRBJ2-3
TGTGCCAGTAGTCGAAGAGGACTAGCGGGAACGTCTAGCACAGATACGCAGTATTTT
CASSRRGLAGTSSTDTQYF
>TRBD1|TRBV5-5|once|TRBJ2-2
TGTGCCAGCAGCTCCAGGGGGCTGAACACCGGGGAGCTGTTTTTT
CASSSRGLNTGELFF
>NA|TRBV5-4|NA|TRBJ1-2
TGTGCCAGCAGCTTGGTTCTCTCGACAGCTAACTATGGCTACACCTTC
CASSLVLSTANYGYTF
>NA|TRBV28|NA|TRBJ1-3
TGTGCCAGCACCCTCGCCGGATCCCGAGGGAGAAACACCATATATTTT
CASTLAGSRGRNTIYF
>TRBD2|TRBV5-1|NA|TRBJ2-3
TGCGCCAGCAGCCGACTAGCTAGCACAGATACGCAGTATTTT
CASSRLASTDTQYF
>TRBD1|TRBV6-5|NA|TRBJ1-1
TGTGCCAGCAGCAAGGACAGGGGTTTCGAAGCTTTCTTT
CASSKDRGFEAFF
>NA|TRBV6-5|few|TRBJ1-3
TGTGCCAGCCAGTCTGAGGCCGGAAGAAACACCATATATTTT
CASQSEAGRNTIYF
>NA|TRBV5-1|NA|TRBJ2-7
TGCGCCAGCAGCTTGGACTTCAACCCCTACGAGCAGTACTTC
CASSLDFNPYEQYF
>NA|TRBV4-1|NA|TRBJ1-2
TGCGCCAGCAGCCTGACCCCCTCGAGGGGCTACACCTTC
CASSLTPSRGYTF
>TRBD2|TRBV5-1|once|TRBJ2-7
TGCGCCAGCAGCTTGGTGGGTAGCGGGAAAGACGAGCAGTACTTC
CASSLVGSGKDEQYF
>NA|TRBV24-1|NA|TRBJ2-3
TGTGCCACCAGTGGAAGACAGACAAGCACAGATACGCAGTATTTT
CATSGRQTSTDTQYF
>NA|TRBV28|few|TRBJ2-3
TGTGCCAGCAGTTTTGGACTCTCCACAGATACGCAGTATTTT
CASSFGLSTDTQYF
>TRBD2|TRBV10-3|NA|TRBJ2-1
TGTGCCATCAGTTCTTCTAGCGGGAGAAACGCTGAGCAGTTCTTC
CAISSSSGRNAEQFF
>TRBD2|TRBV3-1/TRBV3-2|NA|TRBJ2-5
TGTGCCAGCAGCCACGGACTAGCGGGAGTTTGGGAGACCCAGTACTTC
CASSHGLAGVWETQYF
>NA|TRBV6-2/TRBV6-3|once|TRBJ2-5
TGTGCCAGCAGTCACTACGACTTCACCCCGTCCCAAGAGACCCAGTACTTC
CASSHYDFTPSQETQYF
>NA|TRBV29-1|NA|TRBJ2-7
TGCAGCGTCTTAGGAGCCTCCTACGAGCAGTACTTC
CSVLGASYEQYF
>NA|TRBV5-1|NA|TRBJ2-5
TGCGCCAGCAGCTTTCCCGGGACTTGGGAGACCCAGTACTTC
CASSFPGTWETQYF
>NA|TRBV20-1|NA|TRBJ2-1
TGCAGTGCTAGGAGGGATGAGCAGTTCTTC
CSARRDEQFF
>TRBD1|TRBV12-5|once|TRBJ2-7
TGTGCTAGTGGTTTGGTGAGGGGGACAGGGACCTACGAGCAGTACTTC
CASGLVRGTGTYEQYF
>TRBD1|TRBV28|NA|TRBJ1-1
TGTGCCAGCAACCCGGGACAGCCCTATGAAGCTTTCTTT
CASNPGQPYEAFF
>TRBD1|TRBV2|NA|TRBJ1-2
TGTGCCAGCACAGGGGGCTTAAACTATGGCTACACCTTC
CASTGGLNYGYTF
>NA|TRBV11-2|NA|TRBJ1-4
TGTGCCAGCAGCTTAGGGGCAACGCAAGAAAAACTGTTTTTT
CASSLGATQEKLFF
>TRBD1|TRBV10-3|NA|TRBJ1-1
TGTGCCATCAGTGGGTCCCCGGGACAGGGGAACACTGAAGCTTTCTTT
CAISGSPGQGNTEAFF
>NA|TRBV28|many|TRBJ2-2
TGTGCCAGCAGTTTAGCTAGTAAGCCCGGGGAGCTGTTTTTT
CASSLASKPGELFF
>NA|TRBV12-5|NA|TRBJ2-5
TGTGCTAGTGGTTTGGGGACTGTAAAAGAGACCCAGTACTTC
CASGLGTVKETQYF
>NA|TRBV24-1|NA|TRBJ2-3
TGTGCCACCAGTGATTTACCCGAGGCGGGAATCCCCACAGATACGCAGTATTTT
CATSDLPEAGIPTDTQYF
>TRBD2|TRBV5-6|NA|TRBJ2-7
TGTGCCAGCAGCGCGCCGGGACTAGCGGCCTACGAGCAGTACTTC
CASSAPGLAAYEQYF
>NA|TRBV6-2/TRBV6-3|few|TRBJ2-3
TGTGCCAGCAGTTACCGGGTGGGAGGCCCCACAGATACGCAGTATTTT
CASSYRVGGPTDTQYF
>NA|TRBV4-1|NA|TRBJ1-2
TGCGCCAGCAGCCAAGATCCGGGTTACTATGGCTACACCTTC
CASSQDPGYYGYTF
>TRBD1|TRBV3-1/TRBV3-2|once|TRBJ1-2
TGTGCCAGCAGCCAAAAGACAGGGGTTCCTGGCTACACCTTC
CASSQKTGVPGYTF
>NA|TRBV5-4|NA|TRBJ2-2
TGTGCCAGCAGCTTACCCAGCGGCGGGGAGCTGTTTTTT
CASSLPSGGELFF
>NA|TRBV6-2/TRBV6-3|NA|TRBJ1-5
TGTGCCAGCAGTCGTGACATACAGCCCCAGCATTTT
CASSRDIQPQHF
>NA|TRBV6-2/TRBV6-3|few|TRBJ1-4
TGTGCCAGCAGTTACTCCGGTAACACGGGAACTAATGAAAAACTGTTTTTT
CASSYSGNTGTNEKLFF
>NA|TRBV4-1|once|TRBJ1-2
TGCGCCAGCAGCCAAGATAACAGGGAGTACTATGGCTACACCTTC
CASSQDNREYYGYTF
>TRBD1|TRBV4-3|NA|TRBJ1-1
TGCGCCAGCAGCCAAGGAACAGGGGCGAACACTGAAGCTTTCTTT
CASSQGTGANTEAFF
>NA|TRBV21-1|few|TRBJ1-2
TGTGCCAGCAGCAAAATGCAGGGGGCAAGAAATGGCTACACCTTC
CASSKMQGARNGYTF
>NA|TRBV5-1|NA|TRBJ1-3
TGCGCCAGCAGCTTGTCCTGGGCCCAGAACTCTGGAAACACCATATATTTT
CASSLSWAQNSGNTIYF
>NA|TRBV11-3|NA|TRBJ1-1
TGTGCCAGCAGCTTTCGACCCGGGACTGAAGCTTTCTTT
CASSFRPGTEAFF
>TRBD2|TRBV7-8|NA|TRBJ2-5
TGTGCCAGCAGCTTAGTAAGGCTAGCGGGTTTCCAAGAGACCCAGTACTTC
CASSLVRLAGFQETQYF
>TRBD2|TRBV24-1|NA|TRBJ2-1
TGTGCCACCAGCGTGAGGCGGGAGACTGAGCAGTTCTTC
CATSVRRETEQFF
>TRBD2|TRBV11-1|NA|TRBJ2-7
TGTGCCAGCAGTCCAAACCGGGGGGATCACTACGAGCAGTACTTC
CASSPNRGDHYEQYF
>TRBD2|TRBV28|few|TRBJ2-3
TGTGCCAGCAGTGTCGTAGCGGGAGGGCCCACAGATACGCAGTATTTT
CASSVVAGGPTDTQYF
>NA|TRBV7-8|many|TRBJ2-2
TGTGCCAGCAGCTTATACGGGGAGCTGTTTTTT
CASSLYGELFF